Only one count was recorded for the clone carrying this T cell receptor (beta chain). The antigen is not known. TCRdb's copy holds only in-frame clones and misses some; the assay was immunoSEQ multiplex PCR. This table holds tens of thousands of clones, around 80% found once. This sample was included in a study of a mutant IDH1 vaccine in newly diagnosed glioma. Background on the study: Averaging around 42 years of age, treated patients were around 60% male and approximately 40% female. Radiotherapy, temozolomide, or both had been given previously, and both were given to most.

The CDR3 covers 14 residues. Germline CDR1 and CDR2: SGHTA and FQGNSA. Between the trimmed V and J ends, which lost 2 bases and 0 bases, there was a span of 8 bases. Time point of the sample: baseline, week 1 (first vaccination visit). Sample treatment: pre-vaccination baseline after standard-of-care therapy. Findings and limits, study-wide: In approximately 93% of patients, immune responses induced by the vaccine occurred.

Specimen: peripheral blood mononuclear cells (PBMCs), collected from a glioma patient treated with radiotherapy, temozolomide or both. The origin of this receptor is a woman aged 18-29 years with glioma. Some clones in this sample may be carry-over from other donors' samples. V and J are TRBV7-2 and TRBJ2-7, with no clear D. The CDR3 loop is CASSLSVYSYEQYF. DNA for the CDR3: TGTGCCAGCAGCTTATCGGTCTACTCCTACGAGCAGTACTTC.